This TCR beta chain is from a study of Ad26.COV2.S vaccination and SARS-CoV-2 variants. Study background: Within the COV1001 Ad26.COV2.S trial arm, the donor was enrolled.

Findings of the study overall: Responses of T cells in total may have been underestimated by the TCR breadth and depth analyses.

Remarks on this clone: Its antigen is undetermined.

Noted treatment: 15 to 20 received Ad26.COV2.S at low or high dose, single or two shots; about 5 received placebo; per-sample allocation not given. The samples were gathered on day 63 after the first injection of vaccine or placebo. This person who donated was an adult of 18-55 years in Boston. An Ad26 vector expressing Wuhan-strain SARS-CoV-2 spike served as the vaccine. Trimming took 1 base from V and 7 from J, leaving 10 bases between them. This CDR3 has 13 amino acids. Germline loops: CDR1 SGHAT, CDR2 FQNNGV. TCRdb keeps only in-frame clones here, not all; method: immunoSEQ multiplex PCR. This table holds roughly 240,000 clones, roughly 90% found once.

This rearrangement joins TRBV11-2 to TRBJ1-1; D is possibly TRBD1 (6 bases). The clonotype was recovered from a person between 18 and 60 years old who received the Ad26.COV2.S COVID-19 vaccine or a placebo. The sample was peripheral blood, taken in a trial of Ad26.COV2.S vaccine versus placebo. The CDR3 here is CASSLGRGGEAFF. CDR3 bases: TGTGCCAGCAGCTTAGGCAGGGGAGGTGAAGCTTTCTTT. Full variable domain (remainder filled in from reference TRBV11-2 and TRBJ1-1): EAGVAQSPRYKIIEKRQSVAFWCNPISGHATLYWYQQILGQGPKLLIQFQNNGVVDDSQLPKDRFSAERLKGVDSTLKIQPAKLEDSAVYLCASSLGRGGEAFFGQGTRLTVV.